The sequence of this T cell receptor beta chain was determined in a study of T cell changes during pregnancy in multiple sclerosis (dated by TCRdb to 2018 to 2020). With regard to the full study: In women with multiple sclerosis, the researchers looked at how the T cell repertoire shifted as pregnancy progressed.

Looking up the germline V gene (reference sequence) yields CDR1 MNHNY and CDR2 SVGAGI. Counted from cysteine to phenylalanine, this CDR3 has 16 amino acids. Only CDR3 DNA remains: 48 bases, in frame from the first base. Trimming takes 4 bases off V and 5 bases off J; junction bases not matched to a gene: 11. Library prep was done by the immunoSEQ multiplex PCR assay. In its TCRdb copy, this immuneACCESS table keeps in-frame sequences only and misses some clones. Where compared with another copy, unresolved V genes explain less than half of these, and the others have no known cause. This sample has approximately 70,000 clones in its table, and more than 80% of those were observed once. Approximately 1.2% of the sample belongs to the ten largest clones. A note on this clone: Its antigen is currently not known. The record has no base qualities; no much larger clone is one base away.

This receptor was taken from a female donor with multiple sclerosis, enrolled in a pregnancy study. The sequence joins TRBV6-6 to TRBJ2-1; TRBD2 fits 7 bases in the junction. Material: peripheral blood, obtained in the third trimester of pregnancy. Here is the DNA: TGTGCCAGCAGTTCTCTCGGGCGGGAGTCTGACAATGAGCAGTTCTTC. Its translation reads: CASSSLGRESDNEQFF.